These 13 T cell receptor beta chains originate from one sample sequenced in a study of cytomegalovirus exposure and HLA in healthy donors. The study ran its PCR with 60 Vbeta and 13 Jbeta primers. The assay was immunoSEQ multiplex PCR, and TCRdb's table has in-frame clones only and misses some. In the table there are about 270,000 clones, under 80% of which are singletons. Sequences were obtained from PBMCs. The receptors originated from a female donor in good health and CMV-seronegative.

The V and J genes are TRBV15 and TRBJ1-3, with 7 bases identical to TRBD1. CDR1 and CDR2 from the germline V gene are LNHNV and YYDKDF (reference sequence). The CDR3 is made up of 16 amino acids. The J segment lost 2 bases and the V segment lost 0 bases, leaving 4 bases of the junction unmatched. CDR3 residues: CATSRDTDRAGNTIYF. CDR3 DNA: TGTGCCACCAGCAGAGATACCGACAGGGCTGGAAACACCATATATTTT.

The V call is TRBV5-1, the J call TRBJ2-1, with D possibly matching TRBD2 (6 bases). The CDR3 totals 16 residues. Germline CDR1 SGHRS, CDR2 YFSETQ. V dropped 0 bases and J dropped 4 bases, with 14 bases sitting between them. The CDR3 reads CASSLAPTSIYNEQFF. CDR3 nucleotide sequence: TGCGCCAGCAGCTTGGCCCCAACTAGCATTTACAATGAGCAGTTCTTC.

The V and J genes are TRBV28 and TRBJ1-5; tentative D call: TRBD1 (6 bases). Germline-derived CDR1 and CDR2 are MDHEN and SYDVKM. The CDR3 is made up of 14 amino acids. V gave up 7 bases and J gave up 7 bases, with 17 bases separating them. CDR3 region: CASIEGGGSQPQHF. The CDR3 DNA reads TGTGCCAGCATTGAAGGGGGGGGGAGCCAGCCCCAGCATTTT.

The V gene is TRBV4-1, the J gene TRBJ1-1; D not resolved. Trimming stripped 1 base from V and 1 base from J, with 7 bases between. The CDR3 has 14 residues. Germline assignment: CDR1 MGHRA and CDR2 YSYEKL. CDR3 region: CASSQGGANTEAFF. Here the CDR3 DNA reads TGCGCCAGCAGCCAAGGGGGAGCGAACACTGAAGCTTTCTTT.

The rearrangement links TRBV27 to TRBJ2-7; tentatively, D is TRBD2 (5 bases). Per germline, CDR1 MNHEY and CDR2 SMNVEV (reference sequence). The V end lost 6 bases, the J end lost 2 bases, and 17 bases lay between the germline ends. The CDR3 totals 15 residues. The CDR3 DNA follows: TGTGCCAGCAGGAGGGATCTTCTCCCCCCCTACGAGCAGTACTTC. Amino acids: CASRRDLLPPYEQYF.

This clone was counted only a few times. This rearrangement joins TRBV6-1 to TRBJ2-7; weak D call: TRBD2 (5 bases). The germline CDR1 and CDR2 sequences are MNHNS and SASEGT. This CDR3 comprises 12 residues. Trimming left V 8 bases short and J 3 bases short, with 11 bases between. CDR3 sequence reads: CASEDSHYEQYF. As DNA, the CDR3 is TGTGCCAGCGAGGACTCCCACTACGAGCAGTACTTC.

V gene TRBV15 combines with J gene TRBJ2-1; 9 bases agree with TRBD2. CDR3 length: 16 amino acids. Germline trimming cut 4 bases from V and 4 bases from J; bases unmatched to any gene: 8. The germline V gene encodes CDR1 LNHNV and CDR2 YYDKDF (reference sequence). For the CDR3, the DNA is TGTGCCACCAGCACTCGACTAGCGGAGGGTTACAATGAGCAGTTCTTC. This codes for CATSTRLAEGYNEQFF.

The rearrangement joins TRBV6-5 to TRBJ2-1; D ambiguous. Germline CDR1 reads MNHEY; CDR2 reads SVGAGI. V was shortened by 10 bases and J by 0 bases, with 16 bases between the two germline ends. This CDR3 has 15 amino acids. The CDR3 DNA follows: TGTGCCACCGTTGCGGCGTCGAGCTCCTACAATGAGCAGTTCTTC. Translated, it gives CATVAASSSYNEQFF.

CDR3: CASSPTKTSANSPLHF. The CDR3 DNA reads TGTGCCAGCAGCCCCACTAAGACCTCCGCTAATTCACCCCTCCACTTT. J is TRBJ1-6 and V is TRBV5-8, with D hard to call. This CDR3 is built from 16 residues. In germline, CDR1 is SGHTS, CDR2 YDEGEE. V was cut by 4 bases and J by 6 bases, with 17 bases left in between. Together with reference TRBV5-8 and TRBJ1-6, the CDR3 gives the full variable domain: EAGVTQSPTHLIKTRGQQATLRCSPISGHTSVYWYQQALGLGLQFLLWYDEGEERNRGNFPPRFSGRQFPNYSSELNVNALELEDSALYLCASSPTKTSANSPLHFGNGTRLTVT.

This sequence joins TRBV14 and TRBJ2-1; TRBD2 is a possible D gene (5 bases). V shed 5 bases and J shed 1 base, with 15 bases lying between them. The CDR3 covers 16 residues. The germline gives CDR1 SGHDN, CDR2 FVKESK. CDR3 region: CASSWLLGDSYNEQFF. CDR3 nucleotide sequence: TGTGCCAGCAGCTGGCTACTCGGGGATTCCTACAATGAGCAGTTCTTC.

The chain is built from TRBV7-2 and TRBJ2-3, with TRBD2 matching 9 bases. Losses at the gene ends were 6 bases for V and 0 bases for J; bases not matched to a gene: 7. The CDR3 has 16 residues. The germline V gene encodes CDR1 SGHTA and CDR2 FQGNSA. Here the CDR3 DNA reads TGTGCCAGCAGAACCCGACTAGCGGCGAGCACAGATACGCAGTATTTT. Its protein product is CASRTRLAASTDTQYF.

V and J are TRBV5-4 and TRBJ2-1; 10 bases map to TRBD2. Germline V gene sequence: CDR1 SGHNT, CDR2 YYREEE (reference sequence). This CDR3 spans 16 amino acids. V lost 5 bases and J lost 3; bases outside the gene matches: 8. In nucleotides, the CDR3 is TGTGCCAGCAGTTCGGGAGCTAGCGGGAGCTACAATGAGCAGTTCTTC. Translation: CASSSGASGSYNEQFF.

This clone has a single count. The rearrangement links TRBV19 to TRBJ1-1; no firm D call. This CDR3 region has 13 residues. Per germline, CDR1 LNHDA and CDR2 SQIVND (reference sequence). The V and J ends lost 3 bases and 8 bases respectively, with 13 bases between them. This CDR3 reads CASSMSGLTEAFF. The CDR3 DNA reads TGTGCCAGTAGTATGAGTGGGTTGACAGAAGCTTTCTTT.